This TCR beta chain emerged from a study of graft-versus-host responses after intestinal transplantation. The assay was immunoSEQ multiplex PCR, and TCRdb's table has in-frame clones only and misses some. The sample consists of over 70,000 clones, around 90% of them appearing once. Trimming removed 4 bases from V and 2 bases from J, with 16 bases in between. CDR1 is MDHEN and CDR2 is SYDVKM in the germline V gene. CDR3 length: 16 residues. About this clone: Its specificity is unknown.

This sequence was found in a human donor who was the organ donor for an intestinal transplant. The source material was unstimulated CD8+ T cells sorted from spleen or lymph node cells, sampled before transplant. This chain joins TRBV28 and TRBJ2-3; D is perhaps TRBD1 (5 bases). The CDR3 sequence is CASSYLDTSPTDTQYF. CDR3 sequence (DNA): TGTGCCAGCAGTTACCTGGACACGTCACCCACAGATACGCAGTATTTT.